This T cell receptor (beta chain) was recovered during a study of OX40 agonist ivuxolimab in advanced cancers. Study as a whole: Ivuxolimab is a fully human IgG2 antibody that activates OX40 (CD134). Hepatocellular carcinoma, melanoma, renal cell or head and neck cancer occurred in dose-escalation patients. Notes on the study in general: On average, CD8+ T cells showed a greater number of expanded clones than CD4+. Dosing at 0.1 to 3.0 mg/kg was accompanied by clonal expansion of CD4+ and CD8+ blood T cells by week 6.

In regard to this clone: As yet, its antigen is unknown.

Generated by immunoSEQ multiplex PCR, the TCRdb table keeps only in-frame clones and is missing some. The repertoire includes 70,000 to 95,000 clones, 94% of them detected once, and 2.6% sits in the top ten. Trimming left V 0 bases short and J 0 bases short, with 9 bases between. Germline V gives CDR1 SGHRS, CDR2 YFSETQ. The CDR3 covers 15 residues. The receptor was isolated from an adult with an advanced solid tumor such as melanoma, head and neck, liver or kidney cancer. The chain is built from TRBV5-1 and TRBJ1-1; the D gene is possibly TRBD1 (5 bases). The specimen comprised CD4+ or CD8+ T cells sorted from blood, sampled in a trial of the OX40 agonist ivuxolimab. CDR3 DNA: TGCGCCAGCAGCTTGGCAGGGACCATGAACACTGAAGCTTTCTTT. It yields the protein CASSLAGTMNTEAFF.